This T cell receptor beta chain was recorded in a study of blood T cell repertoires in COVID-19. TCRdb's table, derived via immunoSEQ multiplex PCR, lists solely in-frame clones and lacks some. Of 250,000 to 300,000 clones detected, nearly 90% appear once; the ten largest clones hold around 2.3%. Trimming removed 4 bases from V and 0 bases from J; junction bases left unmatched: 4. The CDR3 covers 15 residues. Germline loops: CDR1 SGHTS, CDR2 YDEGEE. This receptor was identified in a woman in her sixties or seventies with COVID-19, enrolled during active disease. The source material was peripheral blood. The chain has TRBV5-8 and TRBJ1-5, with TRBD1 identical over 7 bases. The CDR3 bases are TGTGCCAGCAGCCGGGACAGTTTTAGCAATCAGCCCCAGCATTTT. Translation: CASSRDSFSNQPQHF.